The entry below gives a single T cell receptor beta chain sequence along with its context. The antigen is undetermined. In the PCR, 60 Vbeta and 13 Jbeta primers were used. Authors' data handling: Around 10 million shared chains were among roughly 81 million unique TCR beta chains counted in a later analysis. Sequencing used immunoSEQ multiplex PCR; TCRdb keeps in-frame clones, though not all of them. V and J calls and clone size are copied from that table; D and trimming were computed from the DNA. The top ten hold 8.1% of the sample, which has some 150,000 clones, roughly 80% seen once. The source of the sample is a study of cytomegalovirus exposure and HLA in healthy donors. Study findings and constraints: In a later analysis, TCR association rates varied by HLA locus: DRB1 most, HLA-C fewest. An analysis that came later showed most CMV-associated TCR beta chains appearing HLA-restricted.

Material: PBMCs. This receptor was taken from a woman between 45 and 60 years old in good health and CMV-seropositive.

The CDR3 region has the DNA TGTGCCAGCAGTGAAGGACAGGGAAACTATGGCTACACCTTC. Translation: CASSEGQGNYGYTF. The genes are TRBV2 and TRBJ1-2; TRBD1 aligns across 7 bases. Trimming cost V 1 base and J 2 bases; bases outside gene matches: 1. Germline V gene lookup returns CDR1 SNHLY and CDR2 FYNNEI. The CDR3 spans 14 residues.